The sequence of this TCR beta chain was determined in a study of T cell repertoires in cytomegalovirus infection. Study overall: CMV epitopes that were recently identified and HLA-C-restricted were used alongside well-studied HLA-B-restricted ones. An indication of both CMV infection and matching HLA type came from public TCR beta signatures. General study results and limits: The ex vivo response was dominated by HLA-C-restricted CMV-specific TCR beta clonotypes.

This CDR3 is built from 14 residues. The V and J ends lost 6 bases and 8 bases respectively, with 18 bases between them. CDR1 LGHNT and CDR2 FRNRAP come from the germline V gene. TCRdb itself ran the reads through MiXCR, one entry per CDR3 protein. The sample lists hundreds of thousands of distinct CDR3 sequences; roughly a third were seen once. On this clonotype: Its antigen is not known.

The source of this sequence is a human donor in good health (CMV status not recorded). Some clones in this sample may be carry-over from other donors' samples. The chain employs TRBV12-5 and TRBJ2-3; maybe TRBD1 (6 bases). This sample comprised cultured PBMCs, obtained from culture after CMV antigen stimulation. The CDR3 nucleotides read TGTGCTAGTGGCCCCGGGACAACACACGTTACGCAGTATTTT. This sequence encodes CASGPGTTHVTQYF.